This T cell receptor beta chain was captured in a study of blood T cell repertoires in COVID-19. For the study at large: PBMCs, B-cell-depleted T cells, or T cells were the source of the cDNA or gDNA that made up the material.

Source study methods: The authors estimated nucleated cell counts from reference gene primer amplification. Clones were read by immunoSEQ multiplex PCR, and TCRdb kept only the in-frame ones, dropping some. D and trimming come from the DNA, and the V and J calls and clone size come from that table. The sample yields about 160,000 clones, approximately 90% seen once. CDR3 size: 15 residues. CDR1 SNHLY and CDR2 FYNNEI come from the germline V gene. V was clipped by 4 bases and J by 0 bases, with 9 bases between them. This TCR came from a woman in her fifties or sixties who had recovered from COVID-19. The V gene is TRBV2, the J gene TRBJ2-2, with a weak D call TRBD1 (5 bases). Sequenced sample: peripheral blood. The CDR3 region is CASSVWGTNTGELFF. CDR3 DNA sequence: TGTGCCAGCAGTGTTTGGGGCACGAACACCGGGGAGCTGTTTTTT.